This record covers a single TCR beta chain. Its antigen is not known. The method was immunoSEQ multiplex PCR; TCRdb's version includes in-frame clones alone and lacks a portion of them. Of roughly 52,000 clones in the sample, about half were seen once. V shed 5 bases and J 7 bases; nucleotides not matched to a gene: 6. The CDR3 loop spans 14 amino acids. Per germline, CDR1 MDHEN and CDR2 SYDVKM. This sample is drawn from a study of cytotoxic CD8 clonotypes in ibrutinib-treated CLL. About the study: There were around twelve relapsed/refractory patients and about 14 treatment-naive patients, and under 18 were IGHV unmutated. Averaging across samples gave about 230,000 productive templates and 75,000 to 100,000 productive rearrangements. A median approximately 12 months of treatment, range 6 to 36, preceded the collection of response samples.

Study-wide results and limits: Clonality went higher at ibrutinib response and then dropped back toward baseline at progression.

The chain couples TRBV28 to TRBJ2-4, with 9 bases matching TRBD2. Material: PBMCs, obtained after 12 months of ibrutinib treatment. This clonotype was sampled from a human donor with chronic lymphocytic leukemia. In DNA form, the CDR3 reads TGTGCCAGCAGTCCACCTACTAGCGGGAACATTCAGTACTTC. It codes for CASSPPTSGNIQYF.